The entry below gives a single T cell receptor beta chain sequence along with its context. This specimen belongs to a study of Ad26.COV2.S vaccination and SARS-CoV-2 variants. The CDR3 has 15 residues. V lost 5 bases, J lost 10 bases, and 12 bases stayed unmatched. Germline-derived CDR1 and CDR2 are SGHTA and FQGNSA. Specified treatment: some 20 received Ad26.COV2.S at low or high dose, single or two shots; 5 received placebo; per-sample allocation not given. Collection of the samples took place on day 63 after the first injection of vaccine or placebo. Assay: immunoSEQ multiplex PCR; the TCRdb copy retains only in-frame clones and omits some. The sample has some 340,000 clones; approximately 80% are singletons.

The chain recombines TRBV7-2 with TRBJ2-7, with 12 bases fitting TRBD2. The receptor was derived from a person aged 18-65 years who received the Ad26.COV2.S COVID-19 vaccine or a placebo. The input for sequencing was peripheral blood, taken in a trial of Ad26.COV2.S vaccine versus placebo. CDR3 amino acids: CASSPLAGGRSGQYF. The CDR3 coding sequence is TGTGCCAGCAGCCCACTAGCGGGGGGACGTTCGGGCCAGTACTTC.